The 25 T cell receptor beta chains in this list originate from one sample, sequenced in a study of shared clonotypes between healthy human individuals. Clones were read by immunoSEQ multiplex PCR, and TCRdb kept only the in-frame ones, dropping some. The table lists 2 million to 2.5 million clones, around 90% of them singletons. Sample: naive CD4+ T cells from PBMCs. Subset: CD45RA+ positively selected. These receptors all stem from a man aged 18 to 29 in good health. Some clones in this sample may be carry-over from other donors' samples.

V gene TRBV18 combines with J gene TRBJ2-3, with 9 bases fitting TRBD1. This CDR3 spans 15 amino acids. CDR1 is KGHSH and CDR2 is LQKENI in the germline V gene. With 4 bases clipped from V and 0 bases from J, the junction kept 2 bases outside the gene matches. The DNA of the CDR3 is TGTGCCAGCTCACGTGGACAGGGGAGCACAGATACGCAGTATTTT. Protein: CASSRGQGSTDTQYF.

The chain joins TRBV5-6 to TRBJ1-6, with 8 bases lining up with TRBD1. V shed 3 bases, J shed 10 bases, and the junction held 3 bases outside the gene matches. Germline V gives CDR1 SGHDT, CDR2 YYEEEE. The CDR3 extends over 13 amino acids. The chain's CDR3 is CASSSDRGSPLHF. CDR3 nucleotides: TGTGCCAGCAGCTCAGACAGGGGATCACCCCTCCACTTT. The full variable domain, its missing parts supplied by reference TRBV5-6 and TRBJ1-6, is DAGVTQSPTHLIKTRGQQVTLRCSPKSGHDTVSWYQQALGQGPQFIFQYYEEEERQRGNFPDRFSGHQFPNYSSELNVNALLLGDSALYLCASSSDRGSPLHFGNGTRLTVT.

This chain links TRBV5-8 with TRBJ2-3; 9 positions match TRBD2. There are 18 residues in the CDR3. V gave up 6 bases and J gave up 2 bases; unmatched junction bases: 16. Germline CDR1 is SGHTS and CDR2 is YDEGEE. CDR3 coding DNA: TGTGCCAGCAACCGAGGTAGCGGGAGTTGGGGGTACACAGATACGCAGTATTTT. This encodes CASNRGSGSWGYTDTQYF.

V and J are TRBV28 and TRBJ1-2; D remains ambiguous. This CDR3 has 11 amino acids. Germline CDR1 MDHEN, CDR2 SYDVKM. The ends were cut back, 7 bases at V and 5 bases at J, with 8 bases in the middle. The CDR3: CASITPYGYTF. DNA for the CDR3: TGTGCCAGCATCACTCCATATGGCTACACCTTC.

V gene TRBV5-5 combines with J gene TRBJ2-7; no reliable D call. CDR1 and CDR2 (germline): SGHKS, YYEKEE (reference sequence). The CDR3 is 13 amino acids. Trimming took off 5 bases at V and 5 bases at J, with 14 bases between the two ends. The CDR3 loop reads CASRSTVRNEQYF. CDR3 sequence (DNA): TGTGCCAGCAGGTCAACGGTCCGGAACGAGCAGTACTTC.

CDR3 DNA: TGTGCCAGCGCCACTCGGACAGGGGGCGGATACGAGCAGTACTTC. Translation: CASATRTGGGYEQYF. The rearrangement links TRBV6-5 to TRBJ2-7, with TRBD1 matching 11 bases. The CDR3 extends over 15 amino acids. V trimming: 8 bases; J trimming: 4 bases; junction bases outside the gene matches: 10. CDR1 is MNHEY, CDR2 SVGAGI, per germline.

The chain joins TRBV27 to TRBJ2-3; 8 nucleotides line up with TRBD2. The CDR3 has 15 residues. CDR1 is MNHEY, CDR2 SMNVEV, per germline (reference sequence). The V segment lost 7 bases and the J segment 0 bases; nucleotides outside the gene matches: 6. CDR3 nucleotide sequence: TGTGCCAGCACCGGGAGGGGGGATAGCACAGATACGCAGTATTTT. Encoded protein: CASTGRGDSTDTQYF.

The chain joins TRBV18 to TRBJ1-2; D gene uncertain. Trimming took 5 bases from V and 3 from J, leaving 10 bases between them. CDR3 size: 13 residues. Germline V gene data show CDR1 as KGHSH and CDR2 as LQKENI. The CDR3 DNA follows: TGTGCCAGCTCATCGGGTCGTTACTATGGCTACACCTTC. It is translated as CASSSGRYYGYTF.

The genes are TRBV5-6 and TRBJ1-2, with TRBD1 matching 9 bases. CDR3 size: 14 residues. Trimming at V came to 4 bases and at J to 5 bases, leaving 6 bases not matched to a gene. The germline CDR1 and CDR2 sequences are SGHDT and YYEEEE. CDR3 sequence reads: CASSRPGTGYGYTF. The CDR3 region has the DNA TGTGCCAGCAGCCGTCCCGGGACAGGGTATGGCTACACCTTC.

The chain combines TRBV30 with TRBJ1-1; D uncertain. Germline V gene lookup returns CDR1 GTSNPN and CDR2 SVGIG (reference sequence). This CDR3 spans 14 amino acids. CDR3 protein: CAHQPGSENTEAFF. CDR3 DNA: TGTGCTCATCAACCCGGGAGTGAGAACACTGAAGCTTTCTTT.

This chain uses TRBV5-4 with TRBJ2-7; a weak D match, TRBD1 (6 bases). CDR1 and CDR2 from the germline V gene are SGHNT and YYREEE (reference sequence). V lost 4 bases and J 3 bases, leaving 20 bases between the germline ends. This CDR3 has 16 residues. Here the CDR3 reads CASSKPGTTGRYEQYF. The DNA of the CDR3 is TGTGCCAGCAGCAAGCCCGGGACAACGGGTCGCTACGAGCAGTACTTC.

The V and J genes are TRBV28 and TRBJ1-4, with 8 bases lining up with TRBD1. Germline V gene lookup returns CDR1 MDHEN and CDR2 SYDVKM. The CDR3 spans 15 residues. With 7 bases clipped from V and 4 bases from J, the junction kept 8 bases outside the gene matches. Here the CDR3 reads CASNTQGASNEKLFF. As DNA, the CDR3 is TGTGCCAGCAATACCCAGGGGGCAAGTAATGAAAAACTGTTTTTT.

The V gene is TRBV7-2, the J gene TRBJ2-7; D uncertain. In germline, CDR1 is SGHTA, CDR2 FQGNSA. Trimming pared 2 bases from V and 4 bases from J, leaving 9 bases between. The CDR3 spans 13 residues. DNA for the CDR3: TGTGCCAGCAGCTTAAGATTCAGGTACGAGCAGTACTTC. It is translated as CASSLRFRYEQYF.

The chain links TRBV6-6 to TRBJ2-1; D ambiguous. Trimming removed 0 bases from V and 6 bases from J, with 9 bases in between. Germline-derived CDR1 and CDR2 are MNHNY and SVGAGI (reference sequence). This CDR3 region has 14 residues. As DNA, the CDR3 is TGTGCCAGCAGTTACTCGAGAGACCGCAATGAGCAGTTCTTC. It encodes CASSYSRDRNEQFF.

The chain uses TRBV5-8 and TRBJ1-5; perhaps TRBD1 as D (5 bases). This CDR3 is built from 15 residues. V was cut by 3 bases and J by 6 bases, with 16 bases left in between. The germline gives CDR1 SGHTS, CDR2 YDEGEE. CDR3 residues: CASSSAGGWSQPQHF. CDR3 in DNA: TGTGCCAGCAGCTCGGCGGGGGGGTGGAGTCAGCCCCAGCATTTT.

Notes on this clone: This sample also contains other DNA sequences that code for the same CDR3. The gene calls are TRBV11-2 and TRBJ2-7, with D maybe TRBD1 (5 bases). The CDR3 runs to 14 residues. Germline CDR1 and CDR2: SGHAT and FQNNGV. V shed 6 bases and J shed 2 bases, with 14 bases lying between them. DNA of the CDR3: TGTGCCAGCAGTCGAGCAGGGCGAGCCTACGAGCAGTACTTC. It encodes CASSRAGRAYEQYF.

This clone turned up a few times. The chain recombines TRBV7-3 with TRBJ2-7; D is uncertain. CDR1 SGHTA and CDR2 FQGTGA come from the germline V gene. This CDR3 has 15 residues. V was clipped by 0 bases and J by 6 bases, with 15 bases between them. The CDR3 reads CASSLTGGSPGEQYF. The CDR3 bases are TGTGCCAGCAGCTTAACGGGCGGTTCCCCGGGCGAGCAGTACTTC.

The chain is built from TRBV5-1 and TRBJ2-1; 8 positions match TRBD2. V lost 0 bases to trimming and J lost 7 bases; unmatched junction nucleotides: 9. The germline gives CDR1 SGHRS, CDR2 YFSETQ. This CDR3 has 16 amino acids. The CDR3 bases are TGCGCCAGCAGCTTGGGGGCTAGCGGGCACCTAAATGAGCAGTTCTTC. This translates into CASSLGASGHLNEQFF.

This chain uses TRBV5-1 with TRBJ2-1; D is possibly TRBD2 (6 bases). CDR1 and CDR2 from the germline V gene are SGHRS and YFSETQ. The CDR3 is 17 residues long. Trimming shortened V by 4 bases and J by 4 bases, and 21 bases separated the two germline ends. The CDR3, as DNA: TGCGCCAGCAGCCATCGGATAGCGGAGCTACAATACAATGAGCAGTTCTTC. It is translated as CASSHRIAELQYNEQFF.

The V call is TRBV7-2, the J call TRBJ2-7; 8 positions agree with TRBD2. CDR3 length: 16 residues. The germline V gene has CDR1 SGHTA and CDR2 FQGNSA. The J segment lost 6 bases and the V segment lost 2 bases, leaving 12 bases of the junction unmatched. CDR3 coding DNA: TGTGCCAGCAGCTTACGGGTTCGGGAGGGCCTCGGCGAGCAGTACTTC. Its translation: CASSLRVREGLGEQYF. Drawing the rest from reference TRBV7-2 and TRBJ2-7, the complete variable domain is GAGVSQSPSNKVTEKGKDVELRCDPISGHTALYWYRQSLGQGLEFLIYFQGNSAPDKSGLPSDRFSAERTGGSVSTLTIQRTQQEDSAVYLCASSLRVREGLGEQYFGPGTRLTVT.

This clone was counted a single time. V and J are TRBV5-1 and TRBJ2-1, with D possibly TRBD2 on 5 matching bases. Germline V gives CDR1 SGHRS, CDR2 YFSETQ. The CDR3 runs 15 residues. The V end was cut by 7 bases, the J end by 0 bases, with 14 bases between. CDR3 sequence (DNA): TGCGCCAGCGGGTCAGCGGCTAGCTCCTACAATGAGCAGTTCTTC. Residues: CASGSAASSYNEQFF.

The gene calls are TRBV19 and TRBJ1-2; possible D gene TRBD1, 5 bases. Per germline, CDR1 LNHDA and CDR2 SQIVND (reference sequence). Trimming shortened V by 6 bases and J by 4 bases, and 15 bases separated the two germline ends. The CDR3 runs 14 residues. The CDR3 here is CASRTTTGTYGYTF. In DNA form, the CDR3 reads TGTGCCAGTAGGACCACAACCGGGACCTATGGCTACACCTTC.

V is TRBV18 and J is TRBJ1-1; D perhaps matches TRBD1 (5 bases). Trimming pared 3 bases from V and 5 bases from J, leaving 16 bases between. The CDR3 runs to 15 residues. CDR1 is KGHSH, CDR2 LQKENI, per germline. In DNA, the CDR3 is TGTGCCAGCTCACCGCTATTGGCAGGGCGAACTGAAGCTTTCTTT. It yields the protein CASSPLLAGRTEAFF.

J is TRBJ2-4 and V is TRBV15; 13 bases map to TRBD2. J was trimmed by 3 bases and V by 7 bases; bases with no gene match: 12. Germline V gene lookup returns CDR1 LNHNV and CDR2 YYDKDF (reference sequence). The CDR3 has 18 residues. CDR3 nucleotides: TGTGCCACCACTAGACTAGCGGGAGGAGGGATTGGCAAAAACATTCAGTACTTC. It specifies CATTRLAGGGIGKNIQYF.

J is TRBJ2-3 and V is TRBV7-3; the match to TRBD2 covers 13 bases. The V and J ends lost 3 bases and 4 bases, in that order; junction bases with no gene match: 4. This CDR3 contains 16 residues. Germline-derived CDR1 and CDR2 are SGHTA and FQGTGA. This CDR3 reads CASSLTSGRSADTQYF. The CDR3 DNA reads as TGTGCCAGCAGCTTGACTAGCGGGAGGAGTGCAGATACGCAGTATTTT.